This T cell receptor beta chain was documented in a study of T-cell reconstitution after alpha-beta-depleted transplantation in children. Unique molecular identifiers were incorporated into the prepared TCRbeta library. TCRdb passed the PCR reads through MiXCR, listing each CDR3 protein once. The sample lists about 610,000 distinct CDR3 sequences; under 12% were seen once. The CDR3 contains 14 residues. Germline V gives CDR1 SGHAT, CDR2 FQNNGV. V was cut by 5 bases and J by 5 bases, with 16 bases left in between. This clonotype was seen a few times. The source is a human donor who donated a stem cell graft to a child with acute myeloid leukemia. The gene calls are TRBV11-2 and TRBJ2-7; D possibly corresponds to TRBD2 (5 bases). This material consisted of PBMCs from the stem cell graft donor, taken from the stem cell graft. The CDR3, as DNA: TGTGCCAGCAGCCCCGGGAAGATGAGACACGAGCAGTACTTC. Residues: CASSPGKMRHEQYF.